A selection of T cell receptor beta chains follows, all from one sample in a study of blood T cell repertoires in COVID-19. Produced via immunoSEQ multiplex PCR; TCRdb's table is partial and in-frame only. The sample has 95,000 to 150,000 clones, roughly 86% seen once; the top ten hold over 4.5%. Sequenced material: peripheral blood. Every receptor here comes from a human donor in a cohort sampled during active COVID-19. CDR3s include the opening cysteine and the closing phenylalanine or tryptophan. A D gene is named only where the DNA matches it firmly. Some rows mark clone size as missing; the rest say once, few, many or name a class of expanded clone.

abundance	v_gene	d_gene	j_gene	CDR3aa	CDR3nt
.	TRBV2	TRBD2	TRBJ2-5	CASSVVHLAGRETQYF	TGTGCCAGCAGTGTTGTTCACCTAGCGGGACGTGAGACCCAGTACTTC
.	TRBV28	.	TRBJ1-5	CASSSGIQPQHF	TGTGCCAGCAGTTCAGGGATTCAGCCCCAGCATTTT
.	TRBV4-1	.	TRBJ2-7	CASSQDATSSYEQYF	TGCGCCAGCAGCCAAGACGCGACTAGCTCCTACGAGCAGTACTTC
.	TRBV5-4	.	TRBJ1-6	CASRQEGHSPLHF	TGTGCCAGCAGGCAGGAGGGACATTCACCCCTCCACTTT
few	TRBV18	TRBD2	TRBJ2-7	CASSLIAGGEDEQYF	TGTGCCAGCTCACTTATAGCGGGAGGTGAAGACGAGCAGTACTTC
.	TRBV7-7	TRBD2	TRBJ2-2	CASSLGGSGINTGELFF	TGTGCCAGCAGCTTAGGCGGTAGCGGGATCAACACCGGGGAGCTGTTTTTT
few	TRBV27	.	TRBJ2-7	CASSFKADRSYEQYF	TGTGCCAGCAGTTTTAAGGCGGATAGATCCTACGAGCAGTACTTC
.	TRBV5-4	.	TRBJ2-6	CASSPVDSGANVLTF	TGTGCCAGCAGCCCGGTAGACTCTGGGGCCAACGTCCTGACTTTC
.	TRBV7-2	TRBD2	TRBJ2-7	CASRLAGGFYEQYF	TGTGCCAGCAGACTAGCGGGAGGGTTCTACGAGCAGTACTTC
.	TRBV29-1	TRBD1	TRBJ1-5	CSVVWTGGGYSNQPQHF	TGCAGCGTTGTATGGACAGGCGGAGGTTATAGCAATCAGCCCCAGCATTTT
.	TRBV6-2/TRBV6-3	.	TRBJ1-1	CASSPGHWSEAFF	TGTGCCAGCAGCCCGGGACATTGGAGTGAAGCTTTCTTT
.	TRBV4-1	TRBD2	TRBJ2-1	CASSQETRGVAGMREQFF	TGCGCCAGCAGCCAAGAAACCCGCGGGGTAGCGGGAATGCGGGAGCAGTTCTTC
.	TRBV9	.	TRBJ1-6	CASTPGQPNSPLHF	TGTGCCAGCACCCCAGGACAGCCGAATTCACCCCTCCACTTT
.	TRBV24-1	.	TRBJ1-5	CATSDPKQGAANQPQHF	TGTGCCACCAGTGACCCGAAACAGGGAGCGGCCAATCAGCCCCAGCATTTT
few	TRBV6-5	.	TRBJ1-1	CASSYSWRDTEAFF	TGTGCCAGCAGTTACTCGTGGAGGGACACTGAAGCTTTCTTT
.	TRBV5-1	.	TRBJ2-1	CASSLRGSSYNEQFF	TGCGCCAGCAGCTTGAGGGGGAGCTCCTACAATGAGCAGTTCTTC
few	TRBV6-5	TRBD1	TRBJ1-2	CASSTRTGGHGYTF	TGTGCCAGCAGTACCCGGACAGGGGGTCATGGCTACACCTTC
.	TRBV29-1	TRBD1	TRBJ2-1	CSLWDSFNEQFF	TGCAGCCTATGGGACAGCTTCAATGAGCAGTTCTTC
.	TRBV6-4	.	TRBJ1-6	CASSRDPNSPLHF	TGTGCCAGCAGTCGGGATCCGAATTCACCCCTCCACTTT
.	TRBV4-3	TRBD2	TRBJ2-1	CASSTQGGLAGDNEQFF	TGCGCCAGCTCTACACAGGGAGGACTAGCGGGCGACAATGAGCAGTTCTTC